The subject of this entry is one TCR beta chain. Generated by immunoSEQ multiplex PCR, the TCRdb table keeps only in-frame clones and is missing some. The repertoire holds 130,000 to 150,000 clones, with 80% to 90% as singletons. These data belong to a study of blood T cell repertoires in COVID-19. Study background: Sources were T cells, B-cell-depleted T cells, or PBMCs; the material itself was cDNA or gDNA.

The germline V gene has CDR1 KGHSH and CDR2 LQKENI. V dropped 4 bases and J dropped 3; count of bases not matched to a gene: 9. This CDR3 has 17 amino acids. The clonotype was recovered from a woman aged 45 to 65 with acute or convalescent COVID-19. The material sequenced was peripheral blood. This chain joins TRBV18 and TRBJ2-1; the match to TRBD1 covers 10 bases. The CDR3 DNA sequence: TGTGCCAGCTCACAAAGTTGGGGGACAGGGGTCTACAATGAGCAGTTCTTC. Its protein product is CASSQSWGTGVYNEQFF.